This T cell receptor beta chain was recorded in a study of T cell responses to AZD1222 COVID-19 vaccine (dated by TCRdb to the early 2020s). At the level of the whole study: AZD1222 recipients given second doses at about 4 weeks or at about 12 weeks were pooled, since spike-specific TCR depth and breadth were not found to differ between the two schedules. TCR sequencing covered roughly 230 trial participants: around 210 given two doses of AZD1222 and 26 given two doses of MenACWY control vaccine. Trial participants were enrolled by age into 18-55, 56-69 and 70-plus year subgroups, with around 140, 26 and 57 TCR-sequenced participants respectively.

The germline V gene provides CDR1 LGHNT and CDR2 FRNRAP. The CDR3, cysteine through phenylalanine, is 14 amino acids long. The only DNA kept is the CDR3, 42 bases in frame from the first base. V was cut back by 1 base and J by 8 bases, leaving a gap of 12 bases between them. Concerning this clone: The antigen it binds to is not known. No base qualities exist here, and no much larger clone lies one base off it.

The CDR3 regions of human TCRbeta chains were analyzed by immunosequencing. In the paper's pipeline: TCRs in the repertoires were matched against a reference library of SARS-CoV-2-specific TCRs that had been generated with the MIRA antigen-specificity platform. Breadth meant the fraction of unique TCRs that were SARS-CoV-2-associated, whereas depth meant the fraction of total T cells that were SARS-CoV-2-associated. Using the MIRA data, every spike-specific TCR was mapped to the spike region that the TCR reacted to and assigned to either a CD4 or a CD8 class. Log10-transformed breadth and depth values were compared by one-way ANOVA with Sidak's multiple comparisons tests. What TCRdb holds here is the immuneACCESS table cut down to in-frame rearrangements. Part of the clones is not present; checked against another copy, under half of the missing clones reflect an unresolved V gene, and the others are unexplained. V and J calls and clone size are as listed in that table; D and trimming were resolved from the DNA. The sample includes 90,000 to 95,000 clones, with roughly 84% observed a single time. Under 25% of the sample is taken by the ten largest.

Beyond this particular receptor, the publication reports: A significant rise in spike-specific TCR breadth and depth was observed after two AZD1222 doses relative to day 0 and relative to MenACWY recipients. The vaccine-associated CD4 TCRs covered the entire spike protein, and the dominant responses fell in regions 160-218 and 743-854. Because no samples from the day 14 peak response were available, repertoires could be characterized only after the peak T cell response. Nearly half of unique spike-specific TCRs reportedly recognized epitopes outside regions mutated in the B.1.351 and B.1.1.7 variants. The 56-69-year group was small, and its depth increase did not reach significance, likely because of low power. Most participants were white British and females outnumbered males, and the authors suggested that clonal diversity may have been underestimated. Conclusions about previously exposed vaccinees are limited, since just five or six AZD1222 recipients were seropositive for SARS-CoV-2 at baseline.

According to the study, the label for this sample's time point signals: baseline before first vaccination. The vaccinee samples were drawn from two UK trials, COV001 and COV002, one of which was a single-blind randomized controlled phase 2/3 trial testing AZD1222 (ChAdOx1 nCoV-19) in healthy adults. For TCRbeta chain sequencing, PBMC samples were collected from trial participants at day 0 and at day 28 after the second dose. The clonotype comes from an adult in good health. The chain employs TRBV12-5 and TRBJ2-4; a tentative D match to TRBD2 spans 7 bases. The sequences come from peripheral blood, collected on day 0 of AZD1222 vaccination. CDR3 protein: CASGLGGGADIQYF. The sequence in DNA is TGTGCTAGTGGTTTGGGTGGGGGGGCCGACATTCAGTACTTC.